Below, 21 T cell receptor beta chains from the same sample are listed, as sequenced in a study of blood T cell repertoires in COVID-19. Clones were sequenced by immunoSEQ multiplex PCR, and TCRdb holds only the in-frame ones, with some missing. This repertoire shows 80,000 or so clones, about 85% found once; its top ten account for 7% to 9.5%. Material: peripheral blood. Every receptor here comes from a human donor in a cohort sampled during active COVID-19.

This clone appeared a few times. The chain couples TRBV9 to TRBJ2-2, with 9 bases aligning to TRBD2. This CDR3 is 14 amino acids long. The V and J ends lost 0 bases and 7 bases, in that order; junction bases with no gene match: 1. The germline CDR1 and CDR2 sequences are SGDLS and YYNGEE. Written as DNA, the CDR3 is TGTGCCAGCAGCGTAGTACTAGCGGGCGGGGAGCTGTTTTTT. It specifies CASSVVLAGGELFF.

This chain joins TRBV5-1 and TRBJ1-5; D might be TRBD1 (6 bases). The CDR3 covers 15 residues. Trimming left V 0 bases short and J 7 bases short, with 14 bases between. Germline V lookup: CDR1 SGHRS, CDR2 YFSETQ. This CDR3 reads CASSLEGDLGQPQHF. DNA for the CDR3: TGCGCCAGCAGCTTGGAGGGGGACCTTGGGCAGCCCCAGCATTTT.

Turning to this clone: This same CDR3 is encoded by further DNA sequences in the sample. The CDR3 here is CARRPRRSSSYNSPLHF. Written as DNA, the CDR3 is TGTGCCAGAAGGCCGCGCAGGTCGAGCTCCTATAATTCACCCCTCCACTTT. The chain employs TRBV5-3 and TRBJ1-6, with D hard to call. TRBV5-3 counts as an open reading frame of uncertain function. The CDR3 runs to 17 residues. V lost 5 bases and J lost 0, with 15 bases in between.

The CDR3 DNA is TGTGCCAGCAGCTCGAGCCCCGACAGGCTAGGGAATTCACCCCTCCACTTT. Protein: CASSSSPDRLGNSPLHF. V usage is TRBV7-6 and J usage is TRBJ1-6; a weak D match, TRBD1 (6 bases). The CDR3 is 17 amino acids. Trimming cost V 4 bases and J 7 bases, with 20 bases left between them. CDR1 and CDR2 from the germline V gene are SGHVS and FNYEAQ.

V and J are TRBV3-1 (or the pseudogene TRBV3-2) and TRBJ2-5; 8 positions match TRBD2. CDR1 and CDR2 from the germline V gene are LGHDT and YNNKEL (reference sequence). This CDR3 comprises 15 residues. V trimming: 2 bases; J trimming: 9 bases; junction bases outside the gene matches: 11. CDR3 nucleotide sequence: TGTGCCAGCAGCCAATCTGACGGGGGGGCGGGCGCCCAGTACTTC. As protein: CASSQSDGGAGAQYF.

This clone turned up a few times. This sequence joins TRBV18 and TRBJ2-7, with D perhaps matching TRBD1 (6 bases). The ends were cut back, 3 bases at V and 0 bases at J, with 9 bases in the middle. Germline V gene data show CDR1 as KGHSH and CDR2 as LQKENI. The CDR3 sequence is 14 residues long. The CDR3 protein is CASSPGQNSYEQYF. Here the CDR3 DNA reads TGTGCCAGCTCACCTGGACAGAACTCCTACGAGCAGTACTTC.

J is TRBJ2-2 and V is TRBV24-1; 9 bases agree with TRBD2. The CDR3 extends over 15 amino acids. After removal of 4 bases from V and 6 bases from J, the junction contained 5 bases not matched to a gene. Germline assignment: CDR1 KGHDR and CDR2 SFDVKD. CDR3 residues: CATSEGLADPGELFF. The CDR3 nucleotides are TGTGCCACCAGTGAGGGACTAGCCGACCCCGGGGAGCTGTTTTTT.

V usage is TRBV19 and J usage is TRBJ2-3; TRBD2 matches 13 bases. Germline V gene lookup returns CDR1 LNHDA and CDR2 SQIVND (reference sequence). V was pared by 5 bases and J by 5 bases, with 4 bases of the junction left unmatched. The CDR3 is 15 amino acids. DNA for the CDR3: TGTGCCAGTAGTCGGACTAGCGGGGGAGTAGATACGCAGTATTTT. Protein sequence: CASSRTSGGVDTQYF.

The chain employs TRBV2 and TRBJ2-5; possible D gene TRBD1, 5 bases. CDR1 is SNHLY, CDR2 FYNNEI, per germline. Deletions cut 5 bases from V and 5 bases from J, with 15 bases between. The CDR3 loop spans 14 amino acids. CDR3 residues: CASSNRFGAETQYF. DNA of the CDR3: TGTGCCAGCAGTAACAGGTTTGGGGCGGAGACCCAGTACTTC.

This chain links TRBV5-8 with TRBJ2-1; 7 positions agree with TRBD1. The CDR3 totals 14 residues. V lost 5 bases to trimming and J lost 3 bases; unmatched junction nucleotides: 5. Germline V gene data show CDR1 as SGHTS and CDR2 as YDEGEE. DNA of the CDR3: TGTGCCAGCAGTTCGACAGGGTTCTACAATGAGCAGTTCTTC. This translates into CASSSTGFYNEQFF.

The rearrangement links TRBV6-6 to TRBJ1-3; D is unresolved. From germline, CDR1 is MNHNY and CDR2 SVGAGI (reference sequence). V was trimmed by 2 bases and J by 2 bases, leaving 7 bases between them. This CDR3 comprises 14 residues. Here the CDR3 reads CASSYVRTGNTIYF. DNA for the CDR3: TGTGCCAGCAGTTACGTGAGGACTGGAAACACCATATATTTT.

The chain is built from TRBV12-3 or TRBV12-4 and TRBJ1-1; TRBD1 matches at 11 bases. Trimming cost V 5 bases and J 13 bases; bases outside gene matches: 9. The CDR3 totals 13 residues. The CDR3 sequence is CASSPPTGTGGFF. CDR3 sequence (DNA): TGTGCCAGCAGTCCCCCAACCGGGACAGGGGGTTTCTTT.

The genes are TRBV6-2 or TRBV6-3 and TRBJ1-2; D ambiguous. The CDR3 has 11 amino acids. V gave up 5 bases and J gave up 6 bases, with 7 bases separating them. Germline V gene sequence: CDR1 MNHEY, CDR2 SVGEGT. CDR3 bases: TGTGCCAGCAGTGATTCGGATGGCTACACCTTC. Protein: CASSDSDGYTF.

This clone was recorded once. The chain's CDR3 is CASSESVRERRQETQYF. CDR3 coding DNA: TGCGCCAGCAGTGAGTCGGTGCGGGAGCGCAGACAAGAGACCCAGTACTTC. The V and J genes are TRBV10-2 and TRBJ2-5; 7 bases agree with TRBD2. V lost 0 bases and J lost 2; bases outside the gene matches: 9. CDR1 is WSHSY, CDR2 SAAADI, per germline. The CDR3 extends over 17 amino acids.

The count of this clone is one. The gene calls are TRBV5-1 and TRBJ2-2, with 12 bases aligning to TRBD1. Germline V gene lookup returns CDR1 SGHRS and CDR2 YFSETQ. After removal of 5 bases from V and 7 bases from J, the junction contained 9 bases not matched to a gene. CDR3 length: 16 amino acids. CDR3 region: CASSHTRDRGLGELFF. The CDR3 DNA reads as TGCGCCAGCAGTCACACCCGGGACAGGGGGCTCGGGGAGCTGTTTTTT.

The rearrangement uses TRBV5-4 and TRBJ2-7; TRBD2 matches 10 bases. V shed 4 bases, J shed 5 bases, and the junction held 9 bases outside the gene matches. Germline V CDR1 and CDR2: SGHNT, YYREEE (reference sequence). There are 15 residues in the CDR3. The CDR3 coding sequence is TGTGCCAGCAGCGATCAGCGGGGGGGCAAAAACGAGCAGTACTTC. This translates into CASSDQRGGKNEQYF.

The chain links TRBV5-1 to TRBJ2-4, with 7 positions matching TRBD1. The V and J ends lost 1 base and 4 bases, in that order; junction bases with no gene match: 5. The CDR3 runs to 15 residues. CDR1 is SGHRS, CDR2 YFSETQ, per germline. For the CDR3, the DNA is TGCGCCAGCAGCTTGCCGGGGACAGAAAAAAACATTCAGTACTTC. Translation: CASSLPGTEKNIQYF.

The chain has TRBV28 and TRBJ1-2; D possibly corresponds to TRBD1 (6 bases). CDR3 length equals 12 residues. Trimming cost V 9 bases and J 5 bases, with 13 bases left between them. Germline CDR1 is MDHEN and CDR2 is SYDVKM. CDR3 residues: CASSAQGYGYTF. The CDR3, as DNA: TGTGCCAGTTCTGCTCAGGGGTATGGCTACACCTTC.

The DNA of the CDR3 is TGTGCCAGCAGCCTCCGATCGTGGGGCGTTGCGAACACTGAAGCTTTCTTT. Protein product: CASSLRSWGVANTEAFF. The gene calls are TRBV5-6 and TRBJ1-1, with D possibly being TRBD1 (5 bases). Germline CDR1 SGHDT, CDR2 YYEEEE. V dropped 4 bases and J dropped 1 base, with 20 bases sitting between them. This CDR3 comprises 17 residues.

The CDR3 DNA follows: TGTGCCAGCACCGACAGGGCTCCAACTAATGAAAAACTGTTTTTT. This translates into CASTDRAPTNEKLFF. The genes are TRBV6-5 and TRBJ1-4, with 7 positions matching TRBD1. Germline V lookup: CDR1 MNHEY, CDR2 SVGAGI. The CDR3 extends over 15 amino acids. Germline trimming cut 7 bases from V and 0 bases from J; bases unmatched to any gene: 5.

This clone is termed medium-sized. The rearrangement uses TRBV30 and TRBJ2-7; D unresolved. From germline, CDR1 is GTSNPN and CDR2 SVGIG (reference sequence). Trimming pared 5 bases from V and 7 bases from J, leaving 9 bases between. The CDR3 runs to 10 residues. CDR3 sequence reads: CAWAGSEQYF. The CDR3 nucleotides are TGTGCCTGGGCCGGGTCGGAGCAGTACTTC. Full variable domain (rest looked up from reference TRBV30 and TRBJ2-7): SQTIHQWPATLVQPVGSPLSLECTVEGTSNPNLYWYRQAAGRGLQLLFYSVGIGQISSEVPQNLSASRPQDRQFILSSKKLLLSDSGFYLCAWAGSEQYFGPGTRLTVT.